This T cell receptor (beta chain) came from a study of T cells in localized non-small cell lung cancer. Study-wide results and limits: Among the tissues sampled, uninvolved adjacent lung had the highest T cell clonality, above tumor. A median around 57 of the top 100 tumor clones appeared in adjacent lung. It remains possible that heterogeneity exists, since only one tumor region was sequenced. Higher adjacent-lung clonality was associated with shorter survival.

The CDR3 is 15 amino acids. V was trimmed by 3 bases and J by 8 bases, leaving 16 bases between them. Germline values: CDR1 MDHEN, CDR2 SYDVKM. With respect to this clone: As yet, its antigen is unknown.

Sequenced by immunoSEQ multiplex PCR; TCRdb stores in-frame clones only, minus some. Of approximately 2,000 clones listed, about 19% are singletons. Source: lung tumor tissue, taken before any cancer treatment. The genes are TRBV28 and TRBJ1-4; the D is unclear. The clonotype comes from a male donor older than 55 with stage I lung adenocarcinoma. The CDR3: CASSFGPRDVEKLFF. The CDR3 region has the DNA TGTGCCAGCAGTTTCGGTCCCCGAGATGTAGAAAAACTGTTTTTT.